This T cell receptor beta chain originates from a study of T-cell reconstitution after alpha-beta-depleted transplantation in children. V lost 6 bases, J lost 4 bases, and 16 bases lay in between. The CDR3 covers 13 residues. Germline V lookup: CDR1 SQVTM, CDR2 ANQGSEA. This clonotype was seen more than once but under ten times. Researchers prepared the TCRbeta library using unique molecular identifiers, the study reports. Via MiXCR, TCRdb re-called the PCR reads, giving one row per CDR3 protein. The sample lists 450,000 to 700,000 distinct CDR3 sequences, around 27% seen once, with about 35% in the top ten.

The sequenced sample was PBMCs, obtained before TCRalphabeta/CD19-depleted stem cell transplant. The source of this sequence is a boy younger than two with Wiskott-Aldrich syndrome, due to receive a stem cell transplant. This sequence joins TRBV29-1 and TRBJ2-7; D gene unclear. The CDR3 DNA is TGCAGCGTGAAGACACTTGCGGCGTACGAGCAGTACTTC. Translating gives CSVKTLAAYEQYF.